Following are 10 T cell receptor beta chains from one sample sequenced in a study of shared clonotypes between healthy human individuals. This table comes from immunoSEQ multiplex PCR, and its TCRdb copy is limited to in-frame clones, with some not included. The table records about 490,000 clones, approximately 81% of them present only once. Sequencing was done on a sample of PBMCs. These receptor sequences come from a woman aged 35 to 49 in good health. Some clones in this sample may be carry-over from other donors' samples.

This chain joins TRBV28 and TRBJ2-3; 10 bases fit TRBD2. V shed 5 bases, J shed 8 bases, and the junction held 7 bases outside the gene matches. Germline V gives CDR1 MDHEN, CDR2 SYDVKM. The CDR3 consists of 14 residues. The CDR3 DNA follows: TGTGCCAGCAGTGTCGGGACTAGCGTCCCTACGCAGTATTTT. Amino acids: CASSVGTSVPTQYF.

The V gene is TRBV6-1, the J gene TRBJ2-1; D ambiguous. Germline loops: CDR1 MNHNS, CDR2 SASEGT. The germline V and J ends were trimmed by 8 bases and 2 bases, with 7 bases remaining between them. The CDR3 is made up of 12 amino acids. The CDR3 DNA reads TGTGCCAGCGGTCGTACCTACAATGAGCAGTTCTTC. Its translation is CASGRTYNEQFF.

The gene calls are TRBV28 and TRBJ2-1, with D uncertain. Trimming took off 7 bases at V and 5 bases at J, with 6 bases between the two ends. CDR3 size: 11 residues. CDR1 is MDHEN, CDR2 SYDVKM, per germline. The CDR3 DNA follows: TGTGCCAGCAAAGGCAACAATGAGCAGTTCTTC. Translated, it gives CASKGNNEQFF.

V is TRBV9 and J is TRBJ2-1, with a weak D call TRBD2 (5 bases). Trimming shortened V by 2 bases and J by 3 bases, and 12 bases separated the two germline ends. The CDR3 extends over 15 amino acids. The germline CDR1 and CDR2 sequences are SGDLS and YYNGEE. The CDR3 bases are TGTGCCAGCAGCGTGACTAACGGGATCTACAATGAGCAGTTCTTC. Translated, it gives CASSVTNGIYNEQFF.

This rearrangement joins TRBV14 to TRBJ1-1, with D perhaps matching TRBD1 (6 bases). Trimming took 6 bases from V and 2 from J, leaving 16 bases between them. This CDR3 region has 15 residues. In germline, CDR1 is SGHDN, CDR2 FVKESK. The CDR3: CASSPRAGANTEAFF. The CDR3 bases are TGTGCCAGCAGTCCCCGGGCAGGGGCCAACACTGAAGCTTTCTTT.

The V call is TRBV7-2, the J call TRBJ2-7; TRBD1 is a possible D gene (6 bases). In germline, CDR1 is SGHTA, CDR2 FQGNSA. The ends were cut back, 2 bases at V and 2 bases at J, with 10 bases in the middle. The CDR3 sequence is 14 residues long. The CDR3 DNA reads as TGTGCCAGCAGCTTAAGGACAGCGGCCTACGAGCAGTACTTC. This translates into CASSLRTAAYEQYF.

The CDR3 bases are TGTGCCAGCAGTTCCACGGGACAGAAACCCTATGGCTACACCTTC. Amino acids: CASSSTGQKPYGYTF. The J gene is TRBJ1-2, the V gene TRBV27, with TRBD1 matching over 7 bases. This CDR3 has 15 amino acids. The V gene's germline CDR1 is MNHEY and CDR2 SMNVEV (reference sequence). J was trimmed by 4 bases and V by 4 bases; bases with no gene match: 9.

In its sample, this clone was seen many times. The sample has other DNA sequences that encode this CDR3 too. The CDR3: CASSYRWSSGNTIYF. CDR3 in DNA: TGTGCCAGCAGTTACCGGTGGAGCTCTGGAAACACCATATATTTT. The chain is built from TRBV6-5 and TRBJ1-3; D is unclear. Per the germline V gene, CDR1 is MNHEY and CDR2 is SVGAGI. V was trimmed by 2 bases and J by 0 bases, leaving 8 bases between them. The CDR3 covers 15 residues.

For this clone: A far larger clone differs by one base, so this is likely a read error. Here the CDR3 DNA reads TGTGCCATCAGTGAGCCCCAAGCTAGGGCTAACTATGGCCACACCTTC. It is translated as CAISEPQARANYGHTF. The chain joins TRBV10-3 to TRBJ1-2; no firm D call. This CDR3 spans 16 amino acids. Germline CDR1 and CDR2: ENHRY and SYGVKD.

This chain uses TRBV29-1 with TRBJ2-2, with D perhaps TRBD1 or TRBD2 (6 bases each). The V gene's germline CDR1 is SQVTM and CDR2 ANQGSEA. The CDR3 extends over 18 amino acids. V lost 4 bases and J 2 bases, leaving 23 bases between the germline ends. The DNA of the CDR3 is TGCAGCGTTGTATTGGGAGTTGGGGGGACAATAAACACCGGGGAGCTGTTTTTT. Its protein is CSVVLGVGGTINTGELFF.